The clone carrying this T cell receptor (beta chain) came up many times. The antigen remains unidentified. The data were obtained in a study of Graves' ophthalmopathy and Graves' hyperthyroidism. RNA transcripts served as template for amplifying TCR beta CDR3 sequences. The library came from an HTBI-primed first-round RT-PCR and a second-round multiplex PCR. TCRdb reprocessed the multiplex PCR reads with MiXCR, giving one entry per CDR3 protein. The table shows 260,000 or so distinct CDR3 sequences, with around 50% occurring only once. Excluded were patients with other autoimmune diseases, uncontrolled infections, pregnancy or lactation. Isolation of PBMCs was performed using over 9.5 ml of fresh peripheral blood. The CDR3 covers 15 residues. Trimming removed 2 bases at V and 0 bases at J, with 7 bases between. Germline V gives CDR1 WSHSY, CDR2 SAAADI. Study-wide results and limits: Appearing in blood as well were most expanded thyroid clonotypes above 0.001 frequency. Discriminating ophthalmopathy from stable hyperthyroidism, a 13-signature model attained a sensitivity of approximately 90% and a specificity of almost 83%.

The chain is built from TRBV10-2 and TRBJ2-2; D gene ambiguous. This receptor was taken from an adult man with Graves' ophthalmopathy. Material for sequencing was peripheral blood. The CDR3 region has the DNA TGCGCCAGCAGTGAGGTGGCAACGAACACCGGGGAGCTGTTTTTT. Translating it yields CASSEVATNTGELFF.